The 16 T cell receptor beta chains given below trace back to one sample, sequenced in a study of shared clonotypes between healthy human individuals. Some clones are missing from TCRdb's copy, which holds only in-frame ones; the method was immunoSEQ multiplex PCR. Seen here are over a million clones, under 80% observed once, and the top ten hold approximately 1.5%. The sequencing sample was made of memory CD4+ T cells sorted from blood. Subset in this sample: CD45RA-negative fraction. These receptors were taken from a man in his late teens or twenties in good health.

By share, this clone counts as medium-sized (0.01 to 0.1%). V usage is TRBV6-1 and J usage is TRBJ2-4; D uncertain. CDR1 MNHNS and CDR2 SASEGT come from the germline V gene. The CDR3 extends over 14 amino acids. Trimming left V 7 bases short and J 9 bases short, with 19 bases between. Here the CDR3 DNA reads TGTGCCAGCAACCTTCTGGGCAGATCCAGCATTCAGTACTTC. This gives the protein CASNLLGRSSIQYF.

This chain connects TRBV15 to TRBJ2-5; the D gene could be TRBD1 or TRBD2 (5 bases each). This CDR3 has 15 residues. V was clipped by 0 bases and J by 11 bases, with 19 bases between them. Germline V gene lookup returns CDR1 LNHNV and CDR2 YYDKDF (reference sequence). Here the CDR3 DNA reads TGTGCCACCAGCAGAGATCTGGGGGATGGCGGAAGGCAGTACTTC. Its translation: CATSRDLGDGGRQYF.

The CDR3 here is CASSQDQGIGYGYTF. The CDR3 DNA follows: TGCGCCAGCAGCCAAGATCAAGGAATCGGTTATGGCTACACCTTC. J is TRBJ1-2 and V is TRBV4-1, with D hard to call. This CDR3 contains 15 residues. V gave up 0 bases and J gave up 5 bases, with 13 bases separating them. The germline V gene encodes CDR1 MGHRA and CDR2 YSYEKL.

The rearrangement uses TRBV6-1 and TRBJ2-2, with 12 bases identical to TRBD1. Unmatched junction bases numbered 4, after V lost 4 bases and J lost 4 bases. This CDR3 spans 16 amino acids. The V gene's germline CDR1 is MNHNS and CDR2 SASEGT. The CDR3 nucleotides are TGTGCCAGCAGTGCGGGACAGGGGGCTGGCACCGGGGAGCTGTTTTTT. Translating gives CASSAGQGAGTGELFF.

This chain joins TRBV7-2 and TRBJ2-1; D is ambiguous. The CDR3 is 14 residues long. Germline-derived CDR1 and CDR2 are SGHTA and FQGNSA. V lost 1 base and J lost 3, with 7 bases in between. For the CDR3, the DNA is TGTGCCAGCAGCTTAGGCAGTTACTACAATGAGCAGTTCTTC. Its translation: CASSLGSYYNEQFF.

V is TRBV28 and J is TRBJ2-7; 9 bases agree with TRBD1. CDR1 and CDR2 (germline): MDHEN, SYDVKM. J was trimmed by 6 bases and V by 6 bases; bases with no gene match: 18. The CDR3 has 17 residues. The CDR3, as DNA: TGTGCCAGCAGCCCGGGGGTTCTGGGACAGGGTTTACGCGAGCAGTACTTC. Protein product: CASSPGVLGQGLREQYF.

The chain is built from TRBV10-1 and TRBJ2-1, with D hard to call. The CDR3 is 15 amino acids. V dropped 3 bases and J dropped 0 bases, with 9 bases sitting between them. The germline V gene has CDR1 WNHNN and CDR2 SYGVQD (reference sequence). In DNA, the CDR3 is TGCGCCAGCAGTGAAGGTCCGGGCTCCTACAATGAGCAGTTCTTC. Translation: CASSEGPGSYNEQFF.

The chain has TRBV18 and TRBJ2-3; perhaps TRBD2 as D (7 bases). Trimming took off 6 bases at V and 2 bases at J, with 18 bases between the two ends. The germline V gene encodes CDR1 KGHSH and CDR2 LQKENI. The CDR3 is 16 amino acids. The CDR3 loop reads CASSPSEGGNTDTQYF. As DNA, the CDR3 is TGTGCCAGCTCGCCCTCCGAGGGGGGGAACACAGATACGCAGTATTTT.

In regard to this clone: The sample has other DNA sequences that encode this CDR3 too. This rearrangement joins TRBV27 to TRBJ1-5; D is ambiguous. Germline CDR1 reads MNHEY; CDR2 reads SMNVEV (reference sequence). V gave up 4 bases and J gave up 1 base, with 5 bases separating them. This CDR3 has 13 residues. For the CDR3, the DNA is TGTGCCAGCAGTTCAGGCAGCAATCAGCCCCAGCATTTT. It translates to CASSSGSNQPQHF.

The chain links TRBV6-1 to TRBJ2-5, with 7 bases identical to TRBD1. Trimming removed 6 bases from V and 4 bases from J; junction bases left unmatched: 8. The CDR3 consists of 14 residues. Germline assignment: CDR1 MNHNS and CDR2 SASEGT. CDR3 bases: TGTGCCAGCAGACGGACAGGTAACGGAGAGACCCAGTACTTC. This gives the protein CASRRTGNGETQYF.

This clone has more than one count but fewer than ten. The chain is built from TRBV29-1 and TRBJ1-1, with a tentative D call TRBD1 (5 bases). The CDR3 runs to 12 residues. From germline, CDR1 is SQVTM and CDR2 ANQGSEA. Deletions cut 6 bases from V and 0 bases from J, with 8 bases between. This CDR3 is CSVETVNTEAFF. The DNA for the CDR3 is TGCAGCGTAGAGACAGTGAACACTGAAGCTTTCTTT. The full variable domain, rest sourced from reference TRBV29-1 and TRBJ1-1, is SAVISQKPSRDICQRGTSLTIQCQVDSQVTMMFWYRQQPGQSLTLIATANQGSEATYESGFVIDKFPISRPNLTFSTLTVSNMSPEDSSIYLCSVETVNTEAFFGQGTRLTVV.

The chain carries TRBV19 and TRBJ2-7; tentatively, D is TRBD1 (6 bases). The CDR3 is 13 amino acids. With 8 bases removed from V and 4 bases from J, the gap between germline ends came to 15 bases. CDR1 and CDR2 from the germline V gene are LNHDA and SQIVND (reference sequence). CDR3 nucleotide sequence: TGTGCCAGTTCCGGCACAGGGCTATACGAGCAGTACTTC. Residues: CASSGTGLYEQYF.

The genes are TRBV6-1 and TRBJ2-7; D ambiguous. The V gene lost 6 bases and the J gene lost 2 bases, with 14 bases spanning the gap. Germline V gene sequence: CDR1 MNHNS, CDR2 SASEGT. This CDR3 region has 14 residues. CDR3 sequence (DNA): TGTGCCAGCAGGCTAGTGGGCCCCCCCTACGAGCAGTACTTC. As protein: CASRLVGPPYEQYF.

This chain links TRBV30 with TRBJ2-1; 16 bases align to TRBD2. From germline, CDR1 is GTSNPN and CDR2 SVGIG (reference sequence). This CDR3 has 18 amino acids. The trim removed 0 bases at V and 9 bases at J, leaving 11 bases unmatched. The CDR3 is CAWSVPGTSGGALGEQFF. The CDR3 bases are TGTGCCTGGAGTGTACCCGGGACTAGCGGGGGGGCCTTAGGTGAGCAGTTCTTC.

A remark on this clone: The sample has other DNA sequences that encode this CDR3 too. CDR3 protein: CASSGQGGPTEAFF. DNA of the CDR3: TGTGCCAGCAGTGGGCAGGGAGGTCCCACTGAAGCTTTCTTT. The genes are TRBV2 and TRBJ1-1; D perhaps matches TRBD1 (5 bases). CDR1 SNHLY and CDR2 FYNNEI come from the germline V gene. This CDR3 is built from 14 residues. Between the trimmed V and J ends, which lost 4 bases and 4 bases, there was a span of 13 bases.

The chain joins TRBV5-6 to TRBJ1-3; TRBD1 might be the D (5 bases). V shed 0 bases and J shed 0 bases, with 10 bases lying between them. Germline loops: CDR1 SGHDT, CDR2 YYEEEE. This CDR3 spans 16 amino acids. The CDR3 nucleotides are TGTGCCAGCAGCTTGGCCGGGAGGGGCTCTGGAAACACCATATATTTT. Translating it yields CASSLAGRGSGNTIYF.